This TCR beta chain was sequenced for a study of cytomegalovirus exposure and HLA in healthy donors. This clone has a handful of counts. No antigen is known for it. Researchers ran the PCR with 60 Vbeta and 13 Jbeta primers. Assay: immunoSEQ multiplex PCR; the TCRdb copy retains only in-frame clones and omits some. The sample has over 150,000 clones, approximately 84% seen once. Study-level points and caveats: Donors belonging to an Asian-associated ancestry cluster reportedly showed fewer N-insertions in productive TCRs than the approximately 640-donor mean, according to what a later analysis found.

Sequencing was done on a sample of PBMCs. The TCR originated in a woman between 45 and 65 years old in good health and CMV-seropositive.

The CDR3 DNA follows: TGTGCCAGCTTTAGCGGGGGGCGCCTTATGGAGCAGTACTTC. Its translation: CASFSGGRLMEQYF. The V call is TRBV9, the J call TRBJ2-7; 10 bases align to TRBD2. Germline V gene sequence: CDR1 SGDLS, CDR2 YYNGEE. This CDR3 comprises 14 residues. The ends lost 7 bases at V and 7 bases at J; junction bases unmatched: 11.